In its sample, the clone carrying this TCR beta chain was seen a few times. The J segment lost 4 bases and the V segment lost 6 bases, leaving 6 bases of the junction unmatched. This CDR3 has 14 amino acids. Germline V CDR1 and CDR2: MDHEN, SYDVKM. These data belong to a study of blood T cell repertoires in COVID-19. For the study at large: Some COVID-19 samples were acute and others convalescent; all came from the United States, Italy and Spain. T cells, B-cell-depleted T cells, or PBMCs provided the cDNA or gDNA that served as material.

In the original workflow: Amplification of reference gene primers was used by the study to estimate nucleated cell counts. Profiling relied on immunoSEQ multiplex PCR, and the TCRdb table lists in-frame clones only, not all of them. V, J and clone size derive from that table, while D and trimming were established from the DNA sequence. The sample yields approximately 120,000 clones, around 84% seen once. The sample consisted of peripheral blood. The sequence was collected from an elderly woman with active or convalescent COVID-19. The chain is built from TRBV28 and TRBJ2-7; 10 bases match TRBD2. The CDR3 DNA is TGTGCCAGCAGAGCGGGAGGGTCTCTTTACGAGCAGTACTTC. It encodes CASRAGGSLYEQYF.